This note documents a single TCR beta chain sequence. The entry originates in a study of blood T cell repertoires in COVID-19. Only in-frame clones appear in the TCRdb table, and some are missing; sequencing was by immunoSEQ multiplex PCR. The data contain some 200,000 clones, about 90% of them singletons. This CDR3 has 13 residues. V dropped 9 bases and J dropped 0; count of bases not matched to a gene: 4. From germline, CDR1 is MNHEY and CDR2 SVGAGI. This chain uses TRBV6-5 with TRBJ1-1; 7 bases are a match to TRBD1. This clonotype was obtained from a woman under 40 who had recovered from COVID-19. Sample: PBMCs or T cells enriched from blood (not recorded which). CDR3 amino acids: CASSTGMNTEAFF. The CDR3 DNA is TGTGCCAGTTCGACAGGGATGAACACTGAAGCTTTCTTT.